Listed below are T cell receptor beta chains from one sample, sequenced in a study of T cell responses to AZD1222 COVID-19 vaccine. Profiled with immunoSEQ multiplex PCR; TCRdb holds only in-frame clones, not every one. Of approximately 120,000 clones listed, over 75% are singletons. The sample was peripheral blood, taken on day 0 of AZD1222 vaccination. All receptors derive from an adult in good health. Both conserved end residues are part of each CDR3. A D gene is named only where the DNA matches it firmly. Only part of the rows carry a size: once, few, many, or a class if the clone is expanded.

abundance: -; j_gene: TRBJ1-6; v_gene: TRBV18; d_gene: TRBD1; CDR3aa: CASSIVRGGGNSPLHF; CDR3nt: TGTGCCAGCTCAATCGTACGAGGGGGCGGGAATTCACCCCTCCACTTT
abundance: -; j_gene: TRBJ1-1; v_gene: TRBV29-1; d_gene: -; CDR3aa: CSVVGTEAFF; CDR3nt: TGCAGCGTTGTGGGAACTGAAGCTTTCTTT
abundance: medium-sized; j_gene: TRBJ2-6; v_gene: TRBV4-3; d_gene: -; CDR3aa: CASSQEGGHGANVLTF; CDR3nt: TGCGCCAGCAGCCAAGAAGGCGGGCACGGGGCCAACGTCCTGACTTTC
abundance: -; j_gene: TRBJ2-1; v_gene: TRBV28; d_gene: -; CDR3aa: CASSLLRHEQFF; CDR3nt: TGTGCCAGCAGTTTACTGCGCCATGAGCAGTTCTTC
abundance: -; j_gene: TRBJ1-2; v_gene: TRBV5-5; d_gene: TRBD1; CDR3aa: CASSLGGTGFDGYTF; CDR3nt: TGTGCCAGCAGCTTGGGCGGGACAGGGTTTGACGGCTACACCTTC
abundance: -; j_gene: TRBJ1-5; v_gene: TRBV4-1; d_gene: -; CDR3aa: CASSQDSGDYHTRGQPQHF; CDR3nt: TGCGCCAGCAGCCAGGATAGCGGGGACTATCACACAAGGGGTCAGCCCCAGCATTTT
abundance: -; j_gene: TRBJ1-1; v_gene: TRBV7-9; d_gene: -; CDR3aa: CASSRGQFDTEAFF; CDR3nt: TGTGCCAGCAGCCGTGGACAGTTCGACACTGAAGCTTTCTTT
abundance: -; j_gene: TRBJ2-5; v_gene: TRBV9; d_gene: TRBD2; CDR3aa: CASSPGGTRETQYF; CDR3nt: TGTGCCAGCAGCCCCGGGGGGACTAGGGAGACCCAGTACTTC
abundance: once; j_gene: TRBJ2-5; v_gene: TRBV2; d_gene: TRBD1; CDR3aa: CASSESGGWETQYF; CDR3nt: TGTGCCAGCAGCGAATCAGGGGGCTGGGAGACCCAGTACTTC
abundance: -; j_gene: TRBJ1-2; v_gene: TRBV28; d_gene: TRBD1; CDR3aa: CASRRQGTYGYTF; CDR3nt: TGTGCCAGCAGACGACAGGGGACGTATGGCTACACCTTC
abundance: -; j_gene: TRBJ2-2; v_gene: TRBV13; d_gene: TRBD2; CDR3aa: CASSLGGLAMNTGELFF; CDR3nt: TGTGCCAGCAGCTTAGGAGGACTAGCGATGAACACCGGGGAGCTGTTTTTT
abundance: -; j_gene: TRBJ2-5; v_gene: TRBV3-1/TRBV3-2; d_gene: -; CDR3aa: CASSQQVQETQYF; CDR3nt: TGTGCCAGCAGCCAGCAGGTCCAAGAGACCCAGTACTTC
abundance: -; j_gene: TRBJ2-1; v_gene: TRBV20-1; d_gene: -; CDR3aa: CSASERRGDEQFF; CDR3nt: TGCAGTGCTAGTGAGCGAAGGGGAGACGAGCAGTTCTTC
abundance: -; j_gene: TRBJ1-5; v_gene: TRBV11-3; d_gene: -; CDR3aa: CASSLLGCLHF; CDR3nt: TGTGCCAGCAGCTTACTCGGCTGTTTACATTTT
abundance: -; j_gene: TRBJ1-1; v_gene: TRBV7-9; d_gene: TRBD1; CDR3aa: CASSGTENTEAFF; CDR3nt: TGTGCCAGCAGCGGGACAGAGAACACTGAAGCTTTCTTT
abundance: -; j_gene: TRBJ1-2; v_gene: TRBV13; d_gene: TRBD1; CDR3aa: CASSPNPRQGAIHGYTF; CDR3nt: TGTGCCAGCAGCCCGAATCCGAGACAGGGGGCGATCCATGGCTACACCTTC
abundance: -; j_gene: TRBJ1-2; v_gene: TRBV30; d_gene: -; CDR3aa: CAWSPGAYGYTF; CDR3nt: TGTGCCTGGAGTCCAGGGGCCTATGGCTACACCTTC
abundance: -; j_gene: TRBJ2-4; v_gene: TRBV21-1; d_gene: -; CDR3aa: CASSKVSGTGEGENIQYF; CDR3nt: TGTGCCAGCAGCAAAGTTAGTGGGACAGGGGAGGGTGAAAACATTCAGTACTTC
abundance: -; j_gene: TRBJ2-6; v_gene: TRBV5-6; d_gene: -; CDR3aa: CASSPNLLPGANVLTF; CDR3nt: TGTGCCAGCAGCCCCAATCTCCTGCCCGGGGCCAACGTCCTGACTTTC
abundance: -; j_gene: TRBJ1-5; v_gene: TRBV5-1; d_gene: -; CDR3aa: CASSPGDGDQPQHF; CDR3nt: TGCGCCAGCAGCCCGGGGGACGGCGATCAGCCCCAGCATTTT
abundance: -; j_gene: TRBJ2-5; v_gene: TRBV25-1; d_gene: -; CDR3aa: CASSELDGGETQYF; CDR3nt: TGTGCCAGCAGTGAACTTGACGGTGGAGAGACCCAGTACTTC
abundance: -; j_gene: TRBJ1-5; v_gene: TRBV15; d_gene: -; CDR3aa: CATSRQHNQPQHF; CDR3nt: TGTGCCACCAGCAGACAACACAATCAGCCCCAGCATTTT
abundance: -; j_gene: TRBJ2-5; v_gene: TRBV5-8; d_gene: TRBD2; CDR3aa: CASTKGLADQETQYF; CDR3nt: TGTGCCAGCACCAAGGGGCTAGCGGACCAAGAGACCCAGTACTTC
abundance: once; j_gene: TRBJ1-2; v_gene: TRBV4-1; d_gene: -; CDR3aa: CASSQERGPRGYTF; CDR3nt: TGCGCCAGCAGCCAAGAACGGGGGCCTAGGGGCTACACCTTC
abundance: -; j_gene: TRBJ2-7; v_gene: TRBV4-1; d_gene: -; CDR3aa: CASSPPGGYEQYF; CDR3nt: TGCGCCAGCAGCCCGCCGGGCGGGTACGAGCAGTACTTC
abundance: -; j_gene: TRBJ2-3; v_gene: TRBV14; d_gene: -; CDR3aa: CASSQDAGQKRDTQYF; CDR3nt: TGTGCCAGCAGCCAAGATGCAGGGCAAAAGAGGGATACGCAGTATTTT
abundance: once; j_gene: TRBJ1-4; v_gene: TRBV3-1/TRBV3-2; d_gene: -; CDR3aa: CASSQGGVTNEKLFF; CDR3nt: TGTGCCAGCAGCCAAGGGGGGGTTACTAATGAAAAACTGTTTTTT
abundance: once; j_gene: TRBJ1-5; v_gene: TRBV2; d_gene: -; CDR3aa: CASSLHDSSNQPQHF; CDR3nt: TGTGCCAGCAGCCTGCACGACAGTAGCAATCAGCCCCAGCATTTT
abundance: -; j_gene: TRBJ1-5; v_gene: TRBV5-1; d_gene: -; CDR3aa: CASSTGTDSNQPQHF; CDR3nt: TGCGCCAGCAGCACCGGGACGGATAGCAATCAGCCCCAGCATTTT
abundance: -; j_gene: TRBJ2-3; v_gene: TRBV9; d_gene: -; CDR3aa: CASSRRSTDTQYF; CDR3nt: TGTGCCAGCAGCCGCCGGAGCACAGATACGCAGTATTTT
abundance: -; j_gene: TRBJ2-3; v_gene: TRBV14; d_gene: TRBD2; CDR3aa: CASSQDGVAGLSTDTQYF; CDR3nt: TGTGCCAGCAGCCAAGATGGAGTAGCGGGGCTTAGCACAGATACGCAGTATTTT
abundance: -; j_gene: TRBJ2-5; v_gene: TRBV5-1; d_gene: TRBD2; CDR3aa: CASSLAPSGGQETQYF; CDR3nt: TGCGCCAGCAGCTTGGCCCCTAGCGGAGGACAAGAGACCCAGTACTTC
abundance: -; j_gene: TRBJ2-5; v_gene: TRBV4-2; d_gene: TRBD2; CDR3aa: CASSQGTSGGASQETQYF; CDR3nt: TGTGCCAGCAGCCAAGGTACTAGCGGGGGGGCCTCCCAAGAGACCCAGTACTTC
abundance: -; j_gene: TRBJ2-1; v_gene: TRBV9; d_gene: TRBD2; CDR3aa: CASSATGLAGEDGFF; CDR3nt: TGTGCCAGCAGCGCGACGGGACTAGCGGGAGAGGATGGGTTCTTC
abundance: -; j_gene: TRBJ1-1; v_gene: TRBV5-1; d_gene: -; CDR3aa: CASSPRGGYTEAFF; CDR3nt: TGCGCCAGCAGCCCGAGGGGGGGATACACTGAAGCTTTCTTT
abundance: -; j_gene: TRBJ2-2; v_gene: TRBV5-1; d_gene: TRBD2; CDR3aa: CASSLDGRWNTGELFF; CDR3nt: TGCGCCAGCAGCTTGGACGGGAGGTGGAACACCGGGGAGCTGTTTTTT
abundance: once; j_gene: TRBJ1-1; v_gene: TRBV5-6; d_gene: -; CDR3aa: CASSWGLGTEAFF; CDR3nt: TGTGCCAGCAGCTGGGGGCTGGGGACTGAAGCTTTCTTT
abundance: -; j_gene: TRBJ1-3; v_gene: TRBV2; d_gene: TRBD1; CDR3aa: CASSEYRGRNTIYF; CDR3nt: TGTGCCAGCAGTGAATACAGGGGGAGAAACACCATATATTTT
abundance: -; j_gene: TRBJ1-5; v_gene: TRBV28; d_gene: TRBD1; CDR3aa: CASSLPGGNQPQHF; CDR3nt: TGTGCCAGCAGTTTACCAGGGGGGAATCAGCCCCAGCATTTT
abundance: -; j_gene: TRBJ1-2; v_gene: TRBV11-2; d_gene: -; CDR3aa: CASSHQTGYGYTF; CDR3nt: TGTGCCAGCAGCCACCAGACGGGCTATGGCTACACCTTC
abundance: -; j_gene: TRBJ1-2; v_gene: TRBV27; d_gene: -; CDR3aa: CASSLISPAWNYGYTF; CDR3nt: TGTGCCAGCAGTTTGATTTCACCCGCATGGAACTATGGCTACACCTTC
abundance: -; j_gene: TRBJ1-1; v_gene: TRBV7-2; d_gene: TRBD1; CDR3aa: CASTPIGQGKDTEAFF; CDR3nt: TGTGCCAGCACCCCTATAGGACAGGGCAAGGACACTGAAGCTTTCTTT
abundance: -; j_gene: TRBJ2-7; v_gene: TRBV2; d_gene: -; CDR3aa: CASSGDTGGEQYF; CDR3nt: TGTGCCAGCAGTGGGGACACGGGCGGAGAGCAGTACTTC
abundance: -; j_gene: TRBJ2-4; v_gene: TRBV2; d_gene: -; CDR3aa: CASSDVGAKNIQYF; CDR3nt: TGTGCCAGCAGTGACGTAGGGGCCAAAAACATTCAGTACTTC
abundance: -; j_gene: TRBJ1-1; v_gene: TRBV3-1/TRBV3-2; d_gene: -; CDR3aa: CASSQHGDNTEAFF; CDR3nt: TGTGCCAGCAGCCAACATGGAGACAACACTGAAGCTTTCTTT